Shown below are 3 T cell receptor beta chains from a single sample sequenced in a study of early T cells in non-severe SARS-CoV-2 infection. TCRdb reprocessed the 5' RACE reads with MiXCR, giving one entry per CDR3 protein. The sample contains approximately 60,000 distinct CDR3 sequences, less than 9.5% of which appear only once. The sequences come from whole blood, collected at baseline. The receptors originated from an adult who was a healthcare worker with PCR-confirmed SARS-CoV-2 infection or an uninfected control (not recorded which).

This clonotype was observed at least ten times. The chain recombines TRBV7-8 with TRBJ2-1; 8 bases align to TRBD1. The CDR3 runs to 16 residues. The germline V gene encodes CDR1 SGHVS and CDR2 FQNEAQ. J was trimmed by 1 base and V by 5 bases; bases with no gene match: 7. CDR3 residues: CASSTRTGLSYNEQFF. The DNA of the CDR3 is TGTGCCAGCAGCACCCGGACAGGGCTGTCCTACAATGAGCAGTTCTTC.

This clonotype was recorded many times. The genes are TRBV25-1 and TRBJ2-5, with D unresolved. CDR1 is MGHDK, CDR2 SYGVNS, per germline. This CDR3 spans 15 amino acids. Trimming took 5 bases from V and 1 from J, leaving 14 bases between them. CDR3 nucleotide sequence: TGTGCCAGCAGTCGACCTGCCAGGCGCCAAGAGACCCAGTACTTC. It yields the protein CASSRPARRQETQYF.

The chain has TRBV6-5 and TRBJ2-7; D ambiguous. CDR1 is MNHEY and CDR2 is SVGAGI in the germline V gene. V lost 0 bases, J lost 0 bases, and 9 bases lay in between. The CDR3 is 15 amino acids. CDR3 sequence: CASSYSGRYSYEQYF. For the CDR3, the DNA is TGTGCCAGCAGTTACTCGGGCAGGTACTCCTACGAGCAGTACTTC.